The clone carrying this T cell receptor (beta chain) was seen only a few times. Its cognate antigen is unknown. This specimen comes from a study of T cells after yellow fever vaccination. TCRdb processed the 5' RACE reads anew with MiXCR; each CDR3 protein has one entry. The repertoire has some 160,000 distinct CDR3 sequences, 6.5% to 8.5% of them found once; the top ten carry approximately 2.5%. Whole-study findings and limits: Researchers noted that a small share of clonotypes showed up in both CD4 and CD8 compartments. Weaker overall was a secondary response that nonetheless peaked faster, on day 5 versus 15.

CDR1 is MGHDK and CDR2 is SYGVNS in the germline V gene. V was trimmed by 3 bases and J by 3 bases, leaving 13 bases between them. CDR3 length: 15 amino acids. This rearrangement joins TRBV25-1 to TRBJ2-3; D gene unclear. This TCR came from a man between 18 and 29 years old who received the YFV17D yellow fever vaccine. This material consisted of CD4+ T cells sorted from PBMCs, taken more than 4 days after the first yellow fever vaccination. CDR3 residues: CASSDYQVSTDTQYF. CDR3 nucleotide sequence: TGTGCCAGCAGTGACTATCAGGTTTCGACAGATACGCAGTATTTT.